This is a list of T cell receptor beta chains from one sample in a study of shared clonotypes between healthy human individuals. Sequencing was performed with immunoSEQ multiplex PCR; in TCRdb, only in-frame clones are kept and a portion is missing. The repertoire consists of over 2 million clones, with about 95% occurring once and the leading ten covering around 1.1%. The sample taken for sequencing was naive CD8+ T cells sorted from blood. The receptors were sampled from a young man in good health. CDR3s include the opening cysteine and the closing phenylalanine or tryptophan. The D gene is left open where the match is weak. Clone size is stated in some rows and not others, as once, few, many or a class when expanded.

TRBD2	TRBV30	NA	TRBJ2-3	CAWSVGAGDVDTQYF	TGTGCCTGGAGTGTAGGAGCGGGAGACGTAGATACGCAGTATTTT
NA	TRBV10-1	NA	TRBJ2-3	CASRSQSGSGTDTQYF	TGCGCCAGCAGAAGTCAATCTGGGTCGGGCACAGATACGCAGTATTTT
NA	TRBV4-1	NA	TRBJ2-7	CASSLHLGSEQYF	TGCGCCAGCAGCCTACACCTAGGGAGCGAGCAGTACTTC
TRBD1	TRBV5-5	NA	TRBJ1-6	CASSLRLQGAINSPLHF	TGTGCCAGCAGTTTGCGATTACAGGGGGCGATTAATTCACCCCTCCACTTT
NA	TRBV5-1	NA	TRBJ2-1	CASSFDRGEQFF	TGCGCCAGCAGCTTTGATAGGGGTGAGCAGTTCTTC
TRBD2	TRBV4-3	NA	TRBJ2-1	CASSPLLAGEKGGNEQFF	TGCGCCAGCAGCCCCCTTCTAGCGGGAGAAAAGGGGGGCAATGAGCAGTTCTTC
NA	TRBV7-9	NA	TRBJ2-2	CASSREGVGELFF	TGTGCCAGCAGCCGAGAAGGGGTCGGGGAGCTGTTTTTT
TRBD2	TRBV5-4	NA	TRBJ2-7	CASSATSGVYEQYF	TGTGCCAGCAGCGCTACTAGCGGGGTCTACGAGCAGTACTTC
TRBD2	TRBV30	NA	TRBJ2-1	CAWSVGVSGSRNEQFF	TGTGCCTGGAGTGTAGGCGTTAGCGGGAGTCGAAATGAGCAGTTCTTC
NA	TRBV28	few	TRBJ1-1	CASSFQLMNTEAFF	TGTGCCAGCAGTTTTCAGCTTATGAACACTGAAGCTTTCTTT
NA	TRBV7-2	NA	TRBJ2-3	CASSYQGLSTDTQYF	TGTGCCAGCAGCTACCAGGGACTGAGCACAGATACGCAGTATTTT
NA	TRBV28	NA	TRBJ2-7	CASSPLGVTYEQYF	TGTGCCAGCAGCCCGTTGGGGGTCACCTACGAGCAGTACTTC
NA	TRBV10-2	few	TRBJ1-2	CASSDEGFYGYTF	TGCGCCAGCAGTGATGAGGGATTCTATGGCTACACCTTC
NA	TRBV27	NA	TRBJ2-6	CASSPLEGVVGGANVLTF	TGTGCCAGCAGCCCCTTAGAGGGGGTGGTCGGTGGGGCCAACGTCCTGACTTTC
NA	TRBV5-6	NA	TRBJ2-7	CASSLFLREQYF	TGTGCCAGCAGCTTGTTTTTGAGGGAGCAGTACTTC
NA	TRBV7-9	once	TRBJ2-7	CASSSKSGLYEQYF	TGTGCCAGCAGCTCGAAATCGGGCCTCTACGAGCAGTACTTC
TRBD1	TRBV11-2	once	TRBJ1-2	CASSLEGQIPEGYTF	TGTGCCAGCAGCTTAGAGGGACAGATCCCTGAAGGCTACACCTTC
NA	TRBV9	once	TRBJ2-3	CASSVALFSATDTQYF	TGTGCCAGCAGCGTAGCCTTATTTTCAGCAACAGATACGCAGTATTTT
NA	TRBV4-1	once	TRBJ2-2	CASSQTDLNTGELFF	TGCGCCAGCAGCCAGACAGATCTGAACACCGGGGAGCTGTTTTTT
TRBD1	TRBV10-3	once	TRBJ2-7	CAISGPGQGYEQYF	TGTGCCATCAGTGGACCGGGACAGGGGTACGAGCAGTACTTC
NA	TRBV12-2	NA	TRBJ2-1	CASPIFCRDPYNEQFF	TGTGCAAGCCCCATTTTCTGCAGGGACCCCTACAATGAGCAGTTCTTC
NA	TRBV11-3	once	TRBJ1-1	CASSLAGRGTEAFF	TGTGCCAGCAGCTTAGCAGGGAGAGGCACTGAAGCTTTCTTT
NA	TRBV4-1	NA	TRBJ1-1	CASSQGPNTEAFF	TGCGCCAGCAGCCAAGGTCCGAACACTGAAGCTTTCTTT
NA	TRBV5-1	few	TRBJ2-1	CASSLVGGPYNEQFF	TGCGCCAGCAGCTTGGTTGGGGGTCCCTACAATGAGCAGTTCTTC
NA	TRBV11-3	NA	TRBJ2-5	CASSLDFGEQETQYF	TGTGCCAGCAGCTTAGATTTTGGGGAACAAGAGACCCAGTACTTC
NA	TRBV5-6	NA	TRBJ1-2	CASSSMGYGYTF	TGTGCCAGCAGCTCAATGGGATATGGCTACACCTTC
NA	TRBV4-1	NA	TRBJ2-3	CASSQARVDWMGVDTQYF	TGCGCCAGCAGCCAGGCCCGGGTAGACTGGATGGGGGTGGATACGCAGTATTTT
NA	TRBV6-5	NA	TRBJ2-7	CASSSNPVDGVDEQYF	TGTGCCAGCAGTTCCAATCCAGTAGACGGGGTCGACGAGCAGTACTTC
NA	TRBV30	NA	TRBJ1-1	CAWKWGGNTEAFF	TGTGCCTGGAAGTGGGGAGGCAACACTGAAGCTTTCTTT
NA	TRBV27	once	TRBJ1-4	CASSPLDAANEKLFF	TGTGCCAGCAGTCCGTTGGACGCAGCTAATGAAAAACTGTTTTTT
TRBD2	TRBV6-5	NA	TRBJ2-7	CASSYSRLAGTYEQYF	TGTGCCAGCAGTTACTCCCGACTAGCGGGGACCTACGAGCAGTACTTC
NA	TRBV19	once	TRBJ1-1	CASSAGPEAFF	TGTGCCAGTAGTGCAGGGCCTGAAGCTTTCTTT
NA	TRBV6-5	NA	TRBJ2-7	CASSYSDSYEQYF	TGTGCCAGCAGTTACTCGGACTCTTACGAGCAGTACTTC
NA	TRBV21-1	NA	TRBJ1-4	CASSKVLDKPF	TGTGCCAGCAGCAAAGTCCTGGACAAACCTTTT
NA	TRBV5-6	NA	TRBJ2-7	CASSLSRISYEQYF	TGTGCCAGCAGCTTGTCCAGAATCTCCTACGAGCAGTACTTC
NA	TRBV5-1	NA	TRBJ2-3	CASSLAHVNPSTDTQYF	TGCGCCAGCAGCTTGGCCCATGTTAATCCGAGCACAGATACGCAGTATTTT
NA	TRBV7-9	NA	TRBJ2-1	CASSLEQGGPYNEQFF	TGTGCCAGCAGCTTAGAACAGGGAGGCCCTTACAATGAGCAGTTCTTC
TRBD2	TRBV7-9	NA	TRBJ2-7	CASSSSQRESEQYF	TGTGCCAGCAGCTCGAGCCAGCGGGAGAGCGAGCAGTACTTC
NA	TRBV16	NA	TRBJ1-1	CASSQYVRYTEAFF	TGTGCCAGCAGCCAATACGTTAGGTACACTGAAGCTTTCTTT
NA	TRBV27	NA	TRBJ2-1	CASSPLPLRSSYNEQFF	TGTGCCAGCAGTCCCCTTCCCCTACGGAGCTCCTACAATGAGCAGTTCTTC
TRBD2	TRBV9	NA	TRBJ2-7	CASSVAETSGDWYEQYF	TGTGCCAGCAGCGTAGCAGAAACGAGCGGGGACTGGTACGAGCAGTACTTC
NA	TRBV11-1	once	TRBJ2-5	CASSLHSDQETQYF	TGTGCCAGCAGCTTACATTCGGATCAAGAGACCCAGTACTTC
NA	TRBV12-5	NA	TRBJ2-4	CASGLNREGVQYF	TGTGCTAGTGGATTGAACAGGGAGGGGGTTCAGTACTTC
NA	TRBV27	NA	TRBJ2-7	CASSITPGQSYEQYF	TGTGCCAGCAGTATAACGCCGGGACAATCCTACGAGCAGTACTTC
TRBD2	TRBV15	NA	TRBJ2-7	CATSSGREGLEQYF	TGTGCCACCAGCAGTGGCAGGGAGGGGCTCGAGCAGTACTTC
NA	TRBV6-6	NA	TRBJ2-1	CASSSLSTEQFF	TGTGCCAGCAGTTCCCTCTCCACTGAGCAGTTCTTC
NA	TRBV10-1	NA	TRBJ1-3	CASSAGHSGNTIYF	TGCGCCAGCAGCGCGGGACATTCTGGAAACACCATATATTTT
NA	TRBV10-3	NA	TRBJ1-4	CAISEGNEKLFF	TGTGCCATCAGTGAGGGGAATGAAAAACTGTTTTTT
NA	TRBV4-1	NA	TRBJ2-7	CASSQARAAHEQYF	TGCGCCAGCAGCCAAGCCCGAGCGGCCCACGAGCAGTACTTC
NA	TRBV27	once	TRBJ2-5	CASSAMAGVLETQYF	TGTGCCAGCAGTGCGATGGCAGGGGTCCTAGAGACCCAGTACTTC
NA	TRBV7-9	NA	TRBJ1-1	CASDHSPWELNTEAFF	TGTGCCAGCGATCATAGCCCGTGGGAGTTGAACACTGAAGCTTTCTTT
TRBD1	TRBV13	NA	TRBJ1-5	CASSLTGEQPQHF	TGTGCCAGCAGCTTGACAGGGGAGCAGCCCCAGCATTTT
TRBD1	TRBV19	NA	TRBJ2-2	CASSIDRQGSTGELFF	TGTGCCAGTAGTATAGATAGACAGGGAAGTACCGGGGAGCTGTTTTTT